These 22 T cell receptor beta chains came from one sample sequenced in a study of T cell changes during pregnancy in multiple sclerosis. Only in-frame clones appear in the TCRdb table, and some are missing; sequencing was by immunoSEQ multiplex PCR. The table has about 61,000 clones, roughly 90% seen once. The sample was peripheral blood, taken in the first trimester of pregnancy. These receptors were collected from a female donor in good health, enrolled as a control in a pregnancy study.

This clone was seen a handful of times. The identical CDR3 is also encoded by other nucleotide sequences in the sample. The V gene is TRBV5-1, the J gene TRBJ2-3; 13 bases are shared with TRBD2. The CDR3 length is 13 residues. The V gene's germline CDR1 is SGHRS and CDR2 YFSETQ. V was pared by 7 bases and J by 4 bases, with 0 bases of the junction left unmatched. The CDR3 protein is CASGLAGADTQYF. The CDR3 bases are TGCGCCAGCGGACTAGCGGGAGCAGATACGCAGTATTTT. The full variable domain, its missing parts supplied by reference TRBV5-1 and TRBJ2-3, is KAGVTQTPRYLIKTRGQQVTLSCSPISGHRSVSWYQQTPGQGLQFLFEYFSETQRNKGNFPGRFSGRQFSNSRSEMNVSTLELGDSALYLCASGLAGADTQYFGPGTRLTVL.

This sequence joins TRBV5-1 and TRBJ2-1; no reliable D call. V lost 4 bases and J 1 base, leaving 9 bases between the germline ends. The length of the CDR3 is 14 residues. Per germline, CDR1 SGHRS and CDR2 YFSETQ. As DNA, the CDR3 is TGCGCCAGCAGCGGCGACACGTCCTACAATGAGCAGTTCTTC. Translating gives CASSGDTSYNEQFF. The variable domain in full, with the rest retrieved from reference TRBV5-1 and TRBJ2-1, is KAGVTQTPRYLIKTRGQQVTLSCSPISGHRSVSWYQQTPGQGLQFLFEYFSETQRNKGNFPGRFSGRQFSNSRSEMNVSTLELGDSALYLCASSGDTSYNEQFFGPGTRLTVL.

V gene TRBV5-4 combines with J gene TRBJ1-1; tentative D call: TRBD1 (6 bases). Germline CDR1 and CDR2: SGHNT and YYREEE (reference sequence). The CDR3 consists of 17 residues. V lost 4 bases to trimming and J lost 0 bases, with 19 bases between them. CDR3 sequence (DNA): TGTGCCAGCAGCCGGATCATGACCGGGACACTGAACACTGAAGCTTTCTTT. Translated, it gives CASSRIMTGTLNTEAFF. Full variable domain (remainder filled in from reference TRBV5-4 and TRBJ1-1): ETGVTQSPTHLIKTRGQQVTLRCSSQSGHNTVSWYQQALGQGPQFIFQYYREEENGRGNFPPRFSGLQFPNYSSELNVNALELDDSALYLCASSRIMTGTLNTEAFFGQGTRLTVV.

The chain combines TRBV19 with TRBJ1-1; 8 bases match TRBD1. CDR3 length: 16 amino acids. Germline V gene data show CDR1 as LNHDA and CDR2 as SQIVND (reference sequence). V was pared by 8 bases and J by 0 bases, with 11 bases of the junction left unmatched. The CDR3 region is CASHSKDRAMNTEAFF. Here the CDR3 DNA reads TGTGCCAGTCACTCCAAGGACAGGGCGATGAACACTGAAGCTTTCTTT.

This chain connects TRBV28 to TRBJ2-5; a possible D gene is TRBD2 (6 bases). The CDR3 length is 17 residues. Deletions cut 3 bases from V and 4 bases from J, with 21 bases between. Germline CDR1 MDHEN, CDR2 SYDVKM. CDR3 sequence: CASSLGDLARYGETQYF. In nucleotides, the CDR3 is TGTGCCAGCAGTTTGGGAGATCTAGCGAGATATGGAGAGACCCAGTACTTC.

The V and J genes are TRBV6-1 and TRBJ2-1; 9 bases are shared with TRBD1. With 7 bases clipped from V and 3 bases from J, the junction kept 4 bases outside the gene matches. The CDR3 covers 14 residues. Germline values: CDR1 MNHNS, CDR2 SASEGT. The CDR3 loop reads CASKGQGGYNEQFF. The CDR3 coding sequence is TGTGCCAGCAAGGGACAGGGTGGCTACAATGAGCAGTTCTTC.

Details on this clone: At one end the junction does not follow the germline gene, possibly because of a read error. The DNA for the CDR3 is TGTGCCACCAGTAACGATTTAAGTCCCCGGGAAGCCTTC. Encoded protein: CATSNDLSPREAF. The rearrangement links TRBV15 to TRBJ1-2; D uncertain. This CDR3 spans 13 amino acids. Germline V lookup: CDR1 LNHNV, CDR2 YYDKDF (reference sequence).

This clone came up a few times. J is TRBJ1-1 and V is TRBV6-5, with 7 bases lining up with TRBD1. V lost 4 bases and J lost 2; bases outside the gene matches: 7. Germline V lookup: CDR1 MNHEY, CDR2 SVGAGI. The CDR3 runs to 15 residues. Here the CDR3 DNA reads TGTGCCAGCAGTTTGTCGGGACAGAGTAACACTGAAGCTTTCTTT. It yields the protein CASSLSGQSNTEAFF.

The chain joins TRBV7-2 to TRBJ2-2; D may be TRBD2 (6 bases). CDR1 SGHTA and CDR2 FQGNSA come from the germline V gene. This CDR3 contains 15 residues. Trimming left V 5 bases short and J 4 bases short, with 14 bases between. DNA for the CDR3: TGTGCCAGCAGCCTCTCGCGGGACGCCACCGGGGAGCTGTTTTTT. Its protein is CASSLSRDATGELFF.

The chain uses TRBV19 and TRBJ2-3; D is unclear. The V end was cut by 5 bases, the J end by 0 bases, with 9 bases between. This CDR3 region has 14 residues. In germline, CDR1 is LNHDA, CDR2 SQIVND (reference sequence). This CDR3 reads CASSLTFSTDTQYF. The CDR3 nucleotides are TGTGCCAGTAGTCTTACATTTAGCACAGATACGCAGTATTTT.

This rearrangement joins TRBV27 to TRBJ1-1; 8 positions agree with TRBD1. V shed 2 bases and J 4 bases; nucleotides not matched to a gene: 3. The CDR3 totals 14 residues. The germline V gene has CDR1 MNHEY and CDR2 SMNVEV (reference sequence). This chain's CDR3 is CASSLATGGTEAFF. DNA of the CDR3: TGTGCCAGCAGTTTAGCTACAGGGGGCACTGAAGCTTTCTTT.

The chain is built from TRBV5-6 and TRBJ1-6; D gene uncertain. CDR1 is SGHDT, CDR2 YYEEEE, per germline. Trimming removed 0 bases from V and 4 bases from J, with 5 bases in between. The CDR3 has 14 amino acids. In DNA, the CDR3 is TGTGCCAGCAGCTTGGTAGATTATAATTCACCCCTCCACTTT. Protein: CASSLVDYNSPLHF.

This clone was observed a single time. This sequence joins TRBV5-4 and TRBJ2-1; the match to TRBD2 covers 9 bases. Trimming took 0 bases from V and 3 from J; bases not matched to a gene: 10. The CDR3 loop spans 18 amino acids. The germline gives CDR1 SGHNT, CDR2 YYREEE (reference sequence). The CDR3 DNA sequence: TGTGCCAGCAGCTTGGGTCCAGCGGGAGGCCCCAACTACAATGAGCAGTTCTTC. Protein: CASSLGPAGGPNYNEQFF.

This sequence joins TRBV10-3 and TRBJ2-3; TRBD2 might be the D (6 bases). The CDR3 runs to 15 residues. Per germline, CDR1 ENHRY and CDR2 SYGVKD. V was trimmed by 6 bases and J by 0 bases, leaving 13 bases between them. The DNA of the CDR3 is TGTGCCATCAGGGGGCGGGACGCTAGCACAGATACGCAGTATTTT. Translation gives CAIRGRDASTDTQYF.

With regard to this clone: A junction boundary mismatches the germline segment, possibly from a read error. This rearrangement joins TRBV14 to TRBJ2-7; D gene ambiguous. In germline, CDR1 is SGHDN, CDR2 FVKESK. This CDR3 has 13 residues. The CDR3 protein is CASRQVDEDEQYF. In DNA form, the CDR3 reads TGTGCCAGCAGACAAGTAGACGAGGACGAGCAGTACTTC.

V is TRBV7-9 and J is TRBJ1-1, with 8 nucleotides matching TRBD1. This CDR3 has 13 residues. J lost 6 bases, V lost 7 bases, and 7 bases had no gene match. Germline CDR1 and CDR2: SEHNR and FQNEAQ (reference sequence). The CDR3 coding sequence is TGTGCCAGCACCCGGGACAGGCGAGCTGAAGCTTTCTTT. It is translated as CASTRDRRAEAFF.

J is TRBJ2-1 and V is TRBV7-3; D unclear. The CDR3 length is 16 residues. Germline loops: CDR1 SGHTA, CDR2 FQGTGA. V was pared by 4 bases and J by 0 bases, with 13 bases between. CDR3 residues: CASSSSSLSSYNEQFF. The CDR3 DNA follows: TGTGCCAGCAGCTCCTCCTCCCTTAGCTCCTACAATGAGCAGTTCTTC.

The gene calls are TRBV7-6 and TRBJ1-1, with D perhaps matching TRBD1 (6 bases). Trimming removed 0 bases from V and 5 bases from J, with 13 bases in between. The CDR3 consists of 15 residues. Germline CDR1 reads SGHVS; CDR2 reads FNYEAQ. The CDR3 loop is CASSLARGARTEAFF. The CDR3 DNA is TGTGCCAGCAGCTTAGCGCGGGGGGCGAGAACTGAAGCTTTCTTT.

The chain uses TRBV30 and TRBJ2-1, with D possibly being TRBD1 (5 bases). Trimming took 0 bases from V and 10 from J, leaving 10 bases between them. Germline CDR1 GTSNPN, CDR2 SVGIG (reference sequence). The CDR3 is made up of 12 amino acids. The CDR3 nucleotides read TGTGCCTGGAGTGTAGGGGTCGGCGAGCAGTTCTTC. It codes for CAWSVGVGEQFF. Full variable domain (remainder filled in from reference TRBV30 and TRBJ2-1): SQTIHQWPATLVQPVGSPLSLECTVEGTSNPNLYWYRQAAGRGLQLLFYSVGIGQISSEVPQNLSASRPQDRQFILSSKKLLLSDSGFYLCAWSVGVGEQFFGPGTRLTVL.

The genes are TRBV5-4 and TRBJ2-1, with D possibly matching TRBD2 (5 bases). The CDR3 contains 15 residues. Trimming took off 1 base at V and 6 bases at J, with 14 bases between the two ends. CDR1 and CDR2 (germline): SGHNT, YYREEE (reference sequence). Written as DNA, the CDR3 is TGTGCCAGCAGCTTGTACAGCAACCGGGGCAATGAGCAGTTCTTC. It translates to CASSLYSNRGNEQFF.

The V and J genes are TRBV5-1 and TRBJ2-7; D remains unclear. The CDR3 is made up of 14 amino acids. Germline V gene lookup returns CDR1 SGHRS and CDR2 YFSETQ. V gave up 0 bases and J gave up 3 bases, with 10 bases separating them. CDR3 coding DNA: TGCGCCAGCAGCTTGGGAGCACGTTTCTACGAGCAGTACTTC. Protein sequence: CASSLGARFYEQYF.

The rearrangement links TRBV29-1 to TRBJ1-1, with 8 bases aligning to TRBD1. This CDR3 is built from 12 residues. The ends lost 7 bases at V and 5 bases at J; junction bases unmatched: 6. Germline CDR1 and CDR2: SQVTM and ANQGSEA. The CDR3 is CSGVRGPTEAFF. CDR3 sequence (DNA): TGCAGCGGGGTCAGGGGGCCGACTGAAGCTTTCTTT.